Below, one T cell receptor beta chain is given with its context. Its antigen is not yet known. Per-nucleotide qualities are absent, and no much larger clonotype sits a single base away. Libraries were prepared through 5' RACE. The sample was run on an Illumina HiSeq 2000. Template switching added a universal primer binding site, and the final cDNA carried a unique molecular identifier that allowed TCR cDNA molecules to be counted accurately. First-strand cDNA for TCR alpha and beta chains was synthesized from specific primers in the conserved constant-segment region. To control for contamination, every cDNA library was double barcoded, receiving both a SMART-Mk sample barcode and Illumina barcodes. TruSeq adapter sequences and Illumina sample barcodes were added in two successive PCR steps. The TCR alpha and beta cDNA libraries were sequenced on the Illumina HiSeq platform using custom primers. Turning to the authors' computational methods: MiGEC was used to process raw reads and extract unique molecular identifiers, and MiXCR was used to find CDR3 positions. Recombination models were inferred per individual with the repgenHMM and IGoR tools using an EM algorithm. Shared clonotypes were analyzed with the tcR package in R, and sharing was normalized by the product of cloneset sizes. To study raw recombination free of thymic and clonal selection effects, out-of-frame nonproductive sequences were analyzed. Starting from the raw public reads, TCRdb applied fastp trimming at Q25, assembled clones with MiXCR and retained in-frame beta chains. Identical CDR3 proteins give one entry, which carries the most common genes and DNA. TCRdb's processing, not the authors', yielded these V and J calls. Recorded for this sample are roughly 720,000 distinct CDR3 sequences; 15% to 20% of them occurred a single time. The top ten clonotypes cover around 14% of the sample.

The sample belongs to a study of identical twins (dated by TCRdb to the mid-2010s). About the full investigation: TCR alpha and beta repertoires from monozygotic twins, unrelated adults of various ages and cord blood were deep-sequenced to test whether fetal clonotypes persist. To rule out contamination, replicate twin experiments were performed at different times with different library preparation protocols. The paper's findings and limits, for the study overall: Compared with coincidental sharing between unrelated individuals, out-of-frame TCR alpha sequences shared between twins showed an excess of sequences with low generation probability. Conclusions relied on cross-sectional statistical analysis, since the same donors could not be followed over many years. Out-of-frame TCR alpha sharing in monozygotic twins was systematically underestimated by recombination models, whereas sharing between unrelated individuals was in agreement with the recombination models. Invariant T cells such as MAIT and iNKT could partly confound zero-insertion analyses, though diverse VJ usage argued against this for most clonotypes. Fewer insertions were carried by abundant cord blood beta clonotypes, a similar but weaker trend appeared in young adult naive repertoires, and no such trend appeared in memory repertoires. A weaker excess of twin sharing was found in beta out-of-frame sequences because the signal-to-noise ratio was lowered by fewer shared sequences.

The CDR3 goes from the cysteine to the phenylalanine over 14 residues. The only DNA kept is the CDR3, 42 bases in frame from the first base. The V end loses 4 bases and the J end loses 5 bases, and a stretch of 16 bases separates them. CDR1 and CDR2, looked up from the germline V gene, are SGHTS and YDEGEE. All donors were healthy Caucasians. The twin cohort consisted of three pairs of female monozygotic twins, all aged roughly 18 to 29 years. Peripheral blood mononuclear cells were used as the source from which RNA for TCR libraries was isolated. The same specimen was also included in a second study, on T cells expressing NK-cell markers. Drawing on the second study: In sorted CD3+CD56+NKG2C+, CD3+CD56+NKG2C- and CD3+CD56-NKG2C+ T-cell subsets from eight or nine donors, TCR beta-chain repertoires were profiled. Of the eight sequenced donors, seven were found to be HCMV-seropositive and one was found to be HCMV-seronegative. In several experiments an anti-gammadeltaTCR antibody was added to restrict sorting to alphabetaTCR-expressing T cells. In a handful of donors, the dominant CD3+CD56+NKG2C+ clonotypes were found to rank among the top 10 CD8+ clonotypes and to make up roughly 1.0-8% of CD8+ T cells. Those dominant clonotypes were again the most abundant among CD3+CD56-NKG2C+ cells in a handful of donors, at 28.3-60.1%. Whether the expanded NKG2C-expressing T cell clones were specific for HCMV antigens was left unclear. The eight sequenced donors were randomly selected healthy volunteers, three men and five women. To determine HCMV serostatus, a commercial ELISA kit was used to detect HCMV-specific IgG in serum. For a handful of donors, bulk peripheral blood T-cell repertoires were also sequenced from unsorted PBMC. MIGEC handled demultiplexing of the reads and grouping by UMI, while MiTCR was used to assemble and quantify clonotypes. Only TCR cDNA sequences supported by at least two reads were kept to exclude erroneous sequences. The tcR package was used for downstream repertoire analysis, and clonotypes were matched between fractions using CDR3 nucleotide sequence together with V segment. VDJmatch was used to annotate antigen specificity against VDJdb, with one amino acid substitution in CDR3 allowed.

The sequence links TRBV5-8 to TRBJ2-7; TRBD1 is a weak D gene call, 6 bases matching. The sequence was obtained from a woman younger than 35 in good health. Sequencing was done on a sample of PBMCs. CDR3 loop: CASSRGQGLDEQYF. The DNA sequence is as follows: TGTGCCAGCAGCCGCGGGCAGGGGTTAGACGAGCAGTACTTC.